The sample holds many counts of the clone carrying this T cell receptor (beta chain). Its antigen is not identified. Amplified TCR beta CDR3 regions derived from RNA transcripts. HTBI primers drove first-round RT-PCR of the TCR CDR3. TCRdb recomputed calls from the multiplex PCR reads with MiXCR, one row per CDR3 protein. Among 730,000 or so distinct CDR3 sequences listed, 18% were seen once. These data come from a study of T cells in Graves' hyperthyroidism and ophthalmopathy. Study observations and caveats: Ophthalmopathy, as predicted by the model, came a median approximately 5.9 months after the prediction.

Diagnoses were established using clinical symptoms, serum thyroxine and TRAb, thyroid ultrasound and orbital computed tomography. Blood sampling occurred at first hyperthyroidism diagnosis, ahead of any ophthalmopathy symptoms. V dropped 0 bases and J dropped 2; count of bases not matched to a gene: 2. Germline V lookup: CDR1 KGHSH, CDR2 LQKENI. The CDR3 has 15 amino acids. V is TRBV18 and J is TRBJ2-7, with 9 bases identical to TRBD1. The clonotype was recovered from a woman in her forties or fifties with Graves' hyperthyroidism that later progressed to Graves' ophthalmopathy. Sequencing input: blood. The CDR3 DNA is TGTGCCAGCTCACCACCCGGGACAGGGACCTACGAGCAGTACTTC. This codes for CASSPPGTGTYEQYF.